A selection of T cell receptor beta chains follows, all from one sample in a study of response to subunit inactivated influenza vaccine. TCRdb recomputed calls from the RT-PCR reads with MiXCR, one row per CDR3 protein. The table includes 500,000 to 600,000 distinct CDR3 sequences, 13% detected once. This material consisted of PBMCs from blood, taken 40 to 50 days after vaccination. The source is a man aged 50-59 years who received an inactivated influenza vaccine. The CDR3 runs from the conserved cysteine through the conserved F or W. The D gene is left open where the match is weak. Expanded clones get a size class; other rows say once, few or many, or leave the size out.

CDR3aa,CDR3nt,abundance,d_gene,v_gene,j_gene
CSAGWTPPYGYTF,TGCAGTGCTGGGTGGACACCTCCCTATGGCTACACCTTC,few,.,TRBV20-1,TRBJ1-2
CASSVVLASYNEQFF,TGTGCCAGCAGCGTAGTTTTAGCCTCCTACAATGAGCAGTTCTTC,many,.,TRBV9,TRBJ2-1
CSASRDSNSPLHF,TGCAGTGCTAGTAGGGACAGTAATTCACCCCTCCACTTT,many,TRBD1,TRBV20-1,TRBJ1-6
CASSKPPGQRYNEQFF,TGTGCCAGCAGTAAACCACCGGGGCAGAGGTACAATGAGCAGTTCTTC,.,.,TRBV6-2/TRBV6-3,TRBJ2-1
CASSWTSGGIGETQYF,TGTGCCAGCAGTTGGACGAGCGGGGGGATTGGGGAGACCCAGTACTTC,few,TRBD2,TRBV6-2/TRBV6-3,TRBJ2-5
CASSLGGTRSYNEQFF,TGCGCCAGCAGCTTGGGGGGGACTAGGTCCTACAATGAGCAGTTCTTC,few,TRBD2,TRBV5-1,TRBJ2-1
CASSSRQGSVIQYF,TGTGCCAGCAGCTCCCGACAGGGTAGCGTCATTCAGTACTTC,.,TRBD1,TRBV7-2,TRBJ2-4
CASSLVYSNQPQHF,TGTGCCAGCAGCTTGGTATATAGCAATCAGCCCCAGCATTTT,.,.,TRBV7-8,TRBJ1-5
CASSPQGGVYEQYF,TGTGCCAGCAGCCCACAGGGGGGAGTCTACGAGCAGTACTTC,.,TRBD1,TRBV7-2,TRBJ2-7
CASSSPDNPSYEQYF,TGTGCCAGCAGCTCACCCGACAACCCGTCCTACGAGCAGTACTTC,few,.,TRBV7-9,TRBJ2-7
CASSFPRSGDATGANVLTF,TGTGCCAGCAGCTTCCCGCGGTCGGGCGATGCCACTGGGGCCAACGTCCTGACTTTC,.,.,TRBV11-2,TRBJ2-6
CASSLGVGTWDEQYF,TGCGCCAGCAGCTTGGGGGTGGGCACCTGGGACGAGCAGTACTTC,few,.,TRBV5-1,TRBJ2-7
CSAQRGYEGYTF,TGCAGTGCCCAGAGAGGGTATGAAGGCTACACCTTC,few,.,TRBV20-1,TRBJ1-2
CSARPQDFMYGYTF,TGCAGTGCTAGACCACAGGACTTTATGTATGGCTACACCTTC,few,.,TRBV20-1,TRBJ1-2
CASSLGTLGTDTQYF,TGTGCCAGCAGCTTAGGGACCCTTGGCACAGATACGCAGTATTTT,few,.,TRBV7-2,TRBJ2-3
CASSQDPKLYEQYF,TGTGCCAGCAGCCAAGATCCGAAACTCTACGAGCAGTACTTC,.,.,TRBV4-2,TRBJ2-7